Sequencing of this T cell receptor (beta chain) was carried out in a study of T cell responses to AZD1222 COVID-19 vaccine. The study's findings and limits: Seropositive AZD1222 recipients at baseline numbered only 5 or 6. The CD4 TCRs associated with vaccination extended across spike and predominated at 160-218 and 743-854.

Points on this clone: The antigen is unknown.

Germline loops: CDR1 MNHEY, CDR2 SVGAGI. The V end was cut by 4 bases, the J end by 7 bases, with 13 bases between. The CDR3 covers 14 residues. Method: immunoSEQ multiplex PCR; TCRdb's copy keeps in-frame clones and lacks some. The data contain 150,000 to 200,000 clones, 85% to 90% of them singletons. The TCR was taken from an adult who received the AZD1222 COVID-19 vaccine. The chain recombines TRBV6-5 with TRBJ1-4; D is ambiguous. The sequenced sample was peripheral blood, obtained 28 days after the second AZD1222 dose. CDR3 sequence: CASSFTRPGEKLFF. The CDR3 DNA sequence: TGTGCCAGCAGTTTTACCCGGCCTGGTGAAAAACTGTTTTTT.